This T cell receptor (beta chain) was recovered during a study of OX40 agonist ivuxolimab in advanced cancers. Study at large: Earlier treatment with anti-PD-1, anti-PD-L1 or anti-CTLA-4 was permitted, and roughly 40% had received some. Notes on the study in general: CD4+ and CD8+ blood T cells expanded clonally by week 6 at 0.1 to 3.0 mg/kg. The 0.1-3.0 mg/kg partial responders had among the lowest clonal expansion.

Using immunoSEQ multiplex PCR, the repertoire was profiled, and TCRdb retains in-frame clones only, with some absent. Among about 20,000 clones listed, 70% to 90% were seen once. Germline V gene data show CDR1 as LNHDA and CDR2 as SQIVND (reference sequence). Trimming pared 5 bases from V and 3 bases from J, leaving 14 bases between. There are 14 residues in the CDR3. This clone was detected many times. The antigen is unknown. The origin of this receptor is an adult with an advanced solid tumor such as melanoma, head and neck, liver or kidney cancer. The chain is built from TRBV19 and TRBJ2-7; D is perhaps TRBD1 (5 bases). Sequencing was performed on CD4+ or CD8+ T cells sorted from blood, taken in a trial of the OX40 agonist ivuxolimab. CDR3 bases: TGTGCCAGTAGTCAAAGCCCGACAGTCTACGAGCAGTACTTC. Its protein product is CASSQSPTVYEQYF.